This T cell receptor beta chain was recovered during a study of blood T cells in healthy people across ages. Through a sample-barcoded 5' primer and a J-beta primer mix, a second PCR was run for roughly 6 to 12 cycles. TCRdb reprocessed the 5' RACE reads via MiXCR and lists one record per CDR3 protein. The table records 800,000 to 950,000 distinct CDR3 sequences, almost 30% of them present only once. This clonotype was observed a handful of times. Its antigen is still unknown. Trimming removed 5 bases at V and 6 bases at J, with 17 bases between. The CDR3 runs to 14 residues. The study's findings and limits: The study found more naive CD4+ cells and higher diversity in long-lived than aged donors.

The same data also contributed to another study, on T cells of mothers and their children. From that second work: The yield was over 8 million TCR beta CDR3 reads from each mother and approximately 3.1 million from each child.

The chain recombines TRBV12-3 or TRBV12-4 with TRBJ2-7; TRBD2 is a possible D gene (6 bases). The sequencing sample was made of blood. The TCR sequence derives from a woman aged 40 to 50 in good health. CDR3 coding DNA: TGTGCCAGCAGTCCCGTCAGCGGGTCCCTCGAGCAGTACTTC. Translating it yields CASSPVSGSLEQYF.